The clone carrying this TCR beta chain was observed at least ten times. The length of the CDR3 is 13 residues. Germline V gene sequence: CDR1 DFQATT, CDR2 SNEGSKA (reference sequence). The germline V and J ends were trimmed by 0 bases and 7 bases, with 10 bases remaining between them. The record originates from a study of T-cell reconstitution after alpha-beta-depleted transplantation in children. Unique molecular identifiers featured in how the TCRbeta library was prepared. TCRdb processed the PCR reads anew with MiXCR; each CDR3 protein has one entry. The sample has 200,000 to 250,000 distinct CDR3 sequences; approximately 7% are singletons.

The clonotype originates from a boy between 2 and 10 years old with acute lymphoblastic leukemia, due to receive a stem cell transplant. Source: PBMCs, taken before TCRalphabeta/CD19-depleted stem cell transplant. The chain links TRBV20-1 to TRBJ2-1; no definite D call. The CDR3 region has the DNA TGCAGTGCTAGAGACCCTTGGAGAAATGAGCAGTTCTTC. Protein: CSARDPWRNEQFF.